Each of the 4 T cell receptor beta chains below was sequenced from the same sample in a study of blood T cell repertoires in COVID-19 (dated by TCRdb to 2019 to 2021). The library was prepared using the immunoSEQ multiplex PCR assay. Here the immuneACCESS table is served through TCRdb, limited to in-frame sequences with V and J called. Missing clones are a known gap in these copies; in checked studies unresolved V genes cover under half, and the rest lacks a known reason. Here the sample has 390,000 or so clones; around 89% occur a single time. The top ten clonotypes cover 6.5% to 7% of the sample. The sample was peripheral blood. These TCRs come from a man between 18 and 29 years old with active or convalescent COVID-19.

The CDR3 nucleotides read TGTGCCAGCAGTTTAATCGGGCACCAGCGGATGAGACCTAGCACAGATACGCAGTATTTT. It yields the protein CASSLIGHQRMRPSTDTQYF. The chain recombines TRBV28 with TRBJ2-3; maybe TRBD2 (5 bases). The CDR3 covers 20 residues. Germline CDR1 is MDHEN and CDR2 is SYDVKM. Deletions cut 2 bases from V and 0 bases from J, with 24 bases between.

With respect to this clone: A much larger clone lies a single base off, so this may be a read error. J is TRBJ1-6 and V is TRBV12-3 or TRBV12-4, with D unclear. There are 12 residues in the CDR3. V was shortened by 5 bases and J by 7 bases, with 6 bases between the two germline ends. The CDR3 sequence: CASSEGNSPLHF. Written as DNA, the CDR3 is TGTGCCAGCAGTGAGGGAAATTCACCCCTCCACTTT.

DNA for the CDR3: TGTGCCAGCAGCAAAAATCGGGCCAGGGACTCCGCCTACGAGCAGTACTTC. This translates into CASSKNRARDSAYEQYF. J is TRBJ2-7 and V is TRBV21-1; the table calls TRBD2, which could not be checked here. TRBV21-1 is listed as a pseudogene. This CDR3 spans 17 amino acids.

The V and J genes are TRBV4-2 and TRBJ2-1; tentative D call: TRBD1 (5 bases). CDR1 LGHNA and CDR2 YNFKEQ come from the germline V gene. The length of the CDR3 is 16 residues. V lost 3 bases to trimming and J lost 10 bases, with 22 bases between them. Here the CDR3 reads CASSQSTAAEGREQFF. DNA for the CDR3: TGTGCCAGCAGCCAGTCGACAGCCGCGGAAGGGCGCGAGCAGTTCTTC.